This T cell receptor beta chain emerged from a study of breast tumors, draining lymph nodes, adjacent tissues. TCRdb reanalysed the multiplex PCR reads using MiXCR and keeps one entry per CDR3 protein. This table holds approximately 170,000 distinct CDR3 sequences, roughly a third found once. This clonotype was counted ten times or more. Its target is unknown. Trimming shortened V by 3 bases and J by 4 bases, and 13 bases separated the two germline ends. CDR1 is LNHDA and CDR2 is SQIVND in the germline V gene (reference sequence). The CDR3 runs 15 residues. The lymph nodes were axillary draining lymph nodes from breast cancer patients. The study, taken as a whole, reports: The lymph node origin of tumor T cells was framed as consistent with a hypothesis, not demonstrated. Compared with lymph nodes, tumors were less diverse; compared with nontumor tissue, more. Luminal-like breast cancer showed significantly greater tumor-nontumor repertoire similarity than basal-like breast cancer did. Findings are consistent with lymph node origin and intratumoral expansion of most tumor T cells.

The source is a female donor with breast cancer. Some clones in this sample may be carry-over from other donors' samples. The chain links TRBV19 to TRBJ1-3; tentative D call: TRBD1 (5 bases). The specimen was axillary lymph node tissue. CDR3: CASSIWDGVGNTIYF. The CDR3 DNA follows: TGTGCCAGTAGTATTTGGGACGGAGTAGGAAACACCATATATTTT.